The 5 T cell receptor beta chains in this list originate from one sample, sequenced in a study of cytomegalovirus exposure and HLA in healthy donors (dated by TCRdb to 2016 to 2017). Preparation of the library involved the immunoSEQ multiplex PCR assay. A mixture of 60 forward primers for TCR Vbeta segments and 13 reverse primers for TCR Jbeta segments was used in the multiplex PCR. The source is immuneACCESS, and TCRdb retained only in-frame sequences with V and J called. Part of the clones is not carried over; for the studies checked, unresolved V genes explain less than half of this, and the remainder is unexplained. The sample table contains 95,000 to 150,000 clones; only one count was recorded for 60% to 80% of them. The ten largest clones take up roughly 3.5% of the sample. Material for sequencing was PBMCs. The receptor set was obtained from a woman in her forties or fifties in good health and CMV-seronegative.

The rearrangement links TRBV29-1 to TRBJ2-1, with D tentatively TRBD2 (5 bases). The ends were cut back, 3 bases at V and 3 bases at J, with 21 bases in the middle. This CDR3 region has 17 residues. From germline, CDR1 is SQVTM and CDR2 ANQGSEA. The CDR3 bases are TGCAGCGTTGAGCTCGATGTGGTCGGAACTAGCTACAATGAGCAGTTCTTC. Translating gives CSVELDVVGTSYNEQFF.

V usage is TRBV6-1 and J usage is TRBJ2-3; tentative D call: TRBD2 (6 bases). Trimming removed 3 bases at V and 0 bases at J, with 13 bases between. The CDR3 sequence is 16 residues long. Germline CDR1 is MNHNS and CDR2 is SASEGT. CDR3 loop: CASSDRRGASTDTQYF. The CDR3 coding sequence is TGTGCCAGCAGTGATAGGCGGGGCGCTAGCACAGATACGCAGTATTTT.

The V gene is TRBV28, the J gene TRBJ2-2; 7 bases map to TRBD2. CDR1 is MDHEN and CDR2 is SYDVKM in the germline V gene. CDR3 length: 14 amino acids. Trimming removed 6 bases from V and 3 bases from J; junction bases left unmatched: 4. CDR3 bases: TGTGCCAGCAGAGGCGGGAGTTACACCGGGGAGCTGTTTTTT. Protein product: CASRGGSYTGELFF.

The V gene is TRBV19, the J gene TRBJ1-3; tentative D call: TRBD1 (6 bases). V dropped 6 bases and J dropped 5 bases, with 20 bases sitting between them. CDR3 length equals 16 residues. CDR1 LNHDA and CDR2 SQIVND come from the germline V gene (reference sequence). CDR3 bases: TGTGCCAGTAGGCTCACAGGGATGGGGATTCGAAACACCATATATTTT. It specifies CASRLTGMGIRNTIYF.

The rearrangement uses TRBV27 and TRBJ2-3, with D unclear. The ends were cut back, 4 bases at V and 10 bases at J, with 18 bases in the middle. This CDR3 has 14 amino acids. Per germline, CDR1 MNHEY and CDR2 SMNVEV (reference sequence). CDR3 DNA: TGTGCCAGCAGTTCCATCACCCTCCGCGGCCCGCAGTATTTT. Protein product: CASSSITLRGPQYF.